This passage covers 17 T cell receptor beta chains from one sample sequenced in a study of blood T cell repertoires in COVID-19. Only in-frame clones appear in the TCRdb table, and some are missing; sequencing was by immunoSEQ multiplex PCR. The table records about 140,000 clones, about 87% of them present only once. Sequencing was performed on peripheral blood. Receptor source: a woman between 50 and 59 years old with acute or convalescent COVID-19.

This clone occurred a few times. V usage is TRBV4-2 and J usage is TRBJ1-4; 9 bases map to TRBD1. This CDR3 contains 20 residues. J was trimmed by 8 bases and V by 1 base; bases with no gene match: 20. CDR1 LGHNA and CDR2 YNFKEQ come from the germline V gene. CDR3 sequence (DNA): TGTGCCAGCAGCCAAGCCTCGCGAGGGACAGGGTTAGCCGGAATCGAAAAACTGTTTTTT. This sequence encodes CASSQASRGTGLAGIEKLFF.

In DNA, the CDR3 is TGTGCCAGCTCACCAGGGGCCCCAACTTCACCCCTCCACTTT. This sequence encodes CASSPGAPTSPLHF. The rearrangement links TRBV18 to TRBJ1-6; a weak D match, TRBD1 (5 bases). The CDR3 length is 14 residues. Deletions cut 2 bases from V and 9 bases from J, with 11 bases between. Germline V CDR1 and CDR2: KGHSH, LQKENI.

This chain connects TRBV27 to TRBJ1-6; 8 nucleotides line up with TRBD1. CDR3 size: 19 residues. The germline V gene has CDR1 MNHEY and CDR2 SMNVEV (reference sequence). V shed 5 bases, J shed 0 bases, and the junction held 12 bases outside the gene matches. The CDR3, as DNA: TGTGCCAGCAGTGTAATTCCAGGGGGCCTGAGCTCCTATAATTCACCCCTCCACTTT. Its translation is CASSVIPGGLSSYNSPLHF.

The V call is TRBV5-1, the J call TRBJ2-5, with 9 bases that match TRBD2. The J segment lost 3 bases and the V segment lost 4 bases, leaving 4 bases of the junction unmatched. CDR1 is SGHRS, CDR2 YFSETQ, per germline. The CDR3 consists of 14 residues. The CDR3 loop is CASSESGRKETQYF. CDR3 coding DNA: TGCGCCAGCAGCGAGAGCGGGAGGAAAGAGACCCAGTACTTC.

For the CDR3, the DNA is TGTGCCAGCAGCGTAGGCGGGGTGGGAGATACGCAGTATTTT. It is translated as CASSVGGVGDTQYF. The V gene is TRBV9, the J gene TRBJ2-3; D perhaps matches TRBD2 (6 bases). The CDR3 runs 14 residues. The V end lost 0 bases, the J end lost 5 bases, and 10 bases lay between the germline ends. Germline CDR1 SGDLS, CDR2 YYNGEE.

This clone was observed a single time. The V and J genes are TRBV7-9 and TRBJ2-3; 12 bases map to TRBD2. V dropped 1 base and J dropped 6; count of bases not matched to a gene: 8. Germline CDR1 SEHNR, CDR2 FQNEAQ (reference sequence). This CDR3 comprises 17 residues. This CDR3 is CASSLDRLAGGLDTQYF. The CDR3 DNA reads TGTGCCAGCAGCTTAGACCGGCTAGCGGGAGGGCTGGATACGCAGTATTTT.

The V gene is TRBV18, the J gene TRBJ1-2; TRBD1 matches at 7 bases. The germline CDR1 and CDR2 sequences are KGHSH and LQKENI. The ends lost 6 bases at V and 4 bases at J; junction bases unmatched: 5. The CDR3 totals 13 residues. CDR3 loop: CASSLQGTYGYTF. CDR3 nucleotides: TGTGCCAGCTCGCTACAGGGGACCTATGGCTACACCTTC. Drawing the rest from reference TRBV18 and TRBJ1-2, the complete variable domain is NAGVMQNPRHLVRRRGQEARLRCSPMKGHSHVYWYRQLPEEGLKFMVYLQKENIIDESGMPKERFSAEFPKEGPSILRIQQVVRGDSAAYFCASSLQGTYGYTFGSGTRLTVV.

V is TRBV7-2 and J is TRBJ1-6; D not resolved. The CDR3 extends over 14 amino acids. The V and J ends lost 1 base and 6 bases respectively, with 7 bases between them. Germline V CDR1 and CDR2: SGHTA, FQGNSA. CDR3 sequence reads: CASSLGAGNSPLHF. DNA for the CDR3: TGTGCCAGCAGCTTAGGGGCGGGTAATTCACCCCTCCACTTT.

Points on this clone: At one end, the junction sequence differs from germline, possibly due to a read error. The sample carries other DNA sequences with the same CDR3. V usage is TRBV18 and J usage is TRBJ1-6, with TRBD1 identical over 7 bases. The germline CDR1 and CDR2 sequences are KGHSH and LQKENI. The CDR3 length is 16 residues. The CDR3 DNA follows: TGTGCCAGCTCTCTTCGACAGGGAGCCCAATCTTCACCCCTCCATTTT. As protein: CASSLRQGAQSSPLHF.

This clone appeared a single time. The V gene is TRBV10-2, the J gene TRBJ2-1; 15 nucleotides align to TRBD2. V shed 8 bases, J shed 9 bases, and the junction held 8 bases outside the gene matches. CDR1 and CDR2 from the germline V gene are WSHSY and SAAADI. The CDR3 is made up of 15 amino acids. Here the CDR3 reads CASESGTSGRTEQFF. The CDR3 bases are TGCGCCAGCGAATCCGGGACTAGCGGGAGGACTGAGCAGTTCTTC.

The V gene is TRBV19, the J gene TRBJ1-5, with TRBD1 matching over 7 bases. V dropped 6 bases and J dropped 1; count of bases not matched to a gene: 6. The germline gives CDR1 LNHDA, CDR2 SQIVND (reference sequence). The CDR3 is 15 amino acids. The CDR3 DNA follows: TGTGCCAGTAGACAGGGGCGGGGAAGCAATCAGCCCCAGCATTTT. This gives the protein CASRQGRGSNQPQHF.

The chain is built from TRBV7-3 and TRBJ2-2, with TRBD2 identical over 7 bases. The CDR3 contains 15 residues. In germline, CDR1 is SGHTA, CDR2 FQGTGA. J gave up 5 bases and V 4 bases, and 7 bases lay outside the gene matches. The CDR3 loop reads CASSSRLAGTGELFF. As DNA, the CDR3 is TGTGCCAGCAGCTCCCGACTAGCAGGGACCGGGGAGCTGTTTTTT.

The genes are TRBV6-1 and TRBJ2-7; 9 bases agree with TRBD1. The CDR3 is 16 residues long. From germline, CDR1 is MNHNS and CDR2 SASEGT. The trim removed 4 bases at V and 6 bases at J, leaving 13 bases unmatched. The CDR3 region is CASSAGQGAGLFEQYF. The CDR3 DNA follows: TGTGCCAGCAGTGCGGGACAGGGTGCTGGGTTATTCGAGCAGTACTTC.

The CDR3 here is CASSLAASGTTGELFF. DNA of the CDR3: TGTGCCAGCAGTTTAGCTGCTAGCGGAACCACCGGGGAGCTGTTTTTT. The chain carries TRBV28 and TRBJ2-2; TRBD2 agrees at 7 bases. The CDR3 covers 16 residues. With V trimmed by 2 bases and J by 4 bases, 7 bases remained unmatched. The germline V gene encodes CDR1 MDHEN and CDR2 SYDVKM.

This chain connects TRBV11-2 to TRBJ2-5; TRBD2 might be the D (6 bases). The V end lost 5 bases, the J end lost 0 bases, and 10 bases lay between the germline ends. This CDR3 spans 14 amino acids. The V gene's germline CDR1 is SGHAT and CDR2 FQNNGV. In nucleotides, the CDR3 is TGTGCCAGCAGCCGTCGGGACTACCAAGAGACCCAGTACTTC. Amino acids: CASSRRDYQETQYF.

The genes are TRBV24-1 and TRBJ2-6; tentative D call: TRBD2 (6 bases). The CDR3 covers 14 residues. Per the germline V gene, CDR1 is KGHDR and CDR2 is SFDVKD. The V and J ends lost 9 bases and 0 bases respectively, with 8 bases between them. The CDR3 nucleotides read TGTGCCACCGCGGGAAGCTCTGGGGCCAACGTCCTGACTTTC. Its protein product is CATAGSSGANVLTF.

The chain uses TRBV25-1 and TRBJ1-1, with 7 bases fitting TRBD1. Per germline, CDR1 MGHDK and CDR2 SYGVNS. The V gene end was trimmed by 5 bases and the J gene end by 4 bases; junction bases not matched to a gene: 7. The CDR3 runs to 14 residues. This chain's CDR3 is CASSTEDRVTEAFF. CDR3 coding DNA: TGTGCCAGCAGTACGGAAGACAGGGTCACTGAAGCTTTCTTT.